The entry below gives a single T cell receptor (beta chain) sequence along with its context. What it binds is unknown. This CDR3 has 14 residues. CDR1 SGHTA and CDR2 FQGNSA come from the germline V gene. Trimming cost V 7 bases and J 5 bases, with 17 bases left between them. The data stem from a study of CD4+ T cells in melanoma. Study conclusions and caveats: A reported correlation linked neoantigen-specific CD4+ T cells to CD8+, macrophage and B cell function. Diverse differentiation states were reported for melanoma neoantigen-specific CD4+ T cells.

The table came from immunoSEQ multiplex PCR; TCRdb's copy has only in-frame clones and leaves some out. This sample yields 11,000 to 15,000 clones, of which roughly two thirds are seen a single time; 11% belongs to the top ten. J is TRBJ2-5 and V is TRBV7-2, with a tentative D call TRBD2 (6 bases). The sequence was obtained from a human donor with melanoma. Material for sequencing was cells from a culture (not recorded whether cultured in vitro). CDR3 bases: TGTGCCAGCACCAGAATGGGCGCGGGGGAGACCCAGTACTTC. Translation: CASTRMGAGETQYF. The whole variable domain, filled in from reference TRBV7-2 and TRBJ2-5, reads GAGVSQSPSNKVTEKGKDVELRCDPISGHTALYWYRQSLGQGLEFLIYFQGNSAPDKSGLPSDRFSAERTGGSVSTLTIQRTQQEDSAVYLCASTRMGAGETQYFGPGTRLLVL.